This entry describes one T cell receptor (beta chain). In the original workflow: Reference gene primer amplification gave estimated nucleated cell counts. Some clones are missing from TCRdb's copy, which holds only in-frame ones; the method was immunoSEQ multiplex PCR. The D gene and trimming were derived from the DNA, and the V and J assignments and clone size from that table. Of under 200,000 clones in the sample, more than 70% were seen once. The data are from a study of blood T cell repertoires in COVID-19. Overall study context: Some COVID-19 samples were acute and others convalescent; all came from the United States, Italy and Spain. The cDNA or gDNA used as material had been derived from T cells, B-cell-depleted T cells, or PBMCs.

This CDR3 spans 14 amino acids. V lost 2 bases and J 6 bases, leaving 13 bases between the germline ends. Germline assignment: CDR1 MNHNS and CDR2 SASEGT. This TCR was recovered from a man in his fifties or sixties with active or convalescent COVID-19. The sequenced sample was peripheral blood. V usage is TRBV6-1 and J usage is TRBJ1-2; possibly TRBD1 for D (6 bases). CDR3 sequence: CASSEFGGADGYTF. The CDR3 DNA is TGTGCCAGCAGTGAATTTGGGGGCGCGGATGGCTACACCTTC.